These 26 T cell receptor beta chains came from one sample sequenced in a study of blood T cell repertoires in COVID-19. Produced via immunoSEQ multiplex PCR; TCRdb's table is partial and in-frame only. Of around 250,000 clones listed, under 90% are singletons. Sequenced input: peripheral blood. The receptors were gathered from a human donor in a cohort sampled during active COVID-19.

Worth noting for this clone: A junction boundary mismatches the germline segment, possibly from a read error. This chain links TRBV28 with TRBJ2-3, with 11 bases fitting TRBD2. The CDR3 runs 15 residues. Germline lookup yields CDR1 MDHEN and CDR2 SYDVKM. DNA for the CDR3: TGTGCAAGCACTAGCGGGGGTTTGAGCACAGATACGCAGTATTTT. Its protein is CASTSGGLSTDTQYF.

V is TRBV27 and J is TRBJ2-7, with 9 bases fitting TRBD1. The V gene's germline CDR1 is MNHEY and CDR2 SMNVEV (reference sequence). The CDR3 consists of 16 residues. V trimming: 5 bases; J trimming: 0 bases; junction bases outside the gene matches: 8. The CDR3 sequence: CASSKWTGANSYEQYF. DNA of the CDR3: TGTGCCAGCAGTAAATGGACAGGGGCTAACTCCTACGAGCAGTACTTC.

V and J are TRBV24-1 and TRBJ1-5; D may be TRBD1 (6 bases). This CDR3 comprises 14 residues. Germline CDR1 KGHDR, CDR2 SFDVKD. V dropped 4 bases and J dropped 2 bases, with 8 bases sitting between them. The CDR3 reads CATSEPGGNQPQHF. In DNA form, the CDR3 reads TGTGCCACCAGTGAGCCAGGGGGCAATCAGCCCCAGCATTTT.

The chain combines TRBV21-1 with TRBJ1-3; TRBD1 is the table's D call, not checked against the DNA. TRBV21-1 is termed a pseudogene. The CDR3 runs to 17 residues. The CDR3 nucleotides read TGTGCCAGCAGCAAAGGCCCGGGACAGGGCCTTCGAAACACCATATATTTT. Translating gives CASSKGPGQGLRNTIYF.

The CDR3 spells CASSLGQTVNTEAFF. The DNA for the CDR3 is TGCGCCAGCAGCTTGGGGCAGACTGTTAACACTGAAGCTTTCTTT. The V call is TRBV5-1, the J call TRBJ1-1, with D unresolved. Trimming cost V 0 bases and J 2 bases, with 11 bases left between them. Germline lookup yields CDR1 SGHRS and CDR2 YFSETQ. CDR3 length: 15 amino acids.

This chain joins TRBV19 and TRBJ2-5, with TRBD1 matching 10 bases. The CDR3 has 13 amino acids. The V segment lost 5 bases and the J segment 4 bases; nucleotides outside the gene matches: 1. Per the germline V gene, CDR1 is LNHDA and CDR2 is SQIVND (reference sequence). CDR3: CASSGTGAETQYF. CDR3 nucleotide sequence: TGTGCCAGTAGTGGGACAGGGGCAGAGACCCAGTACTTC.

The CDR3 DNA is TGCAGCGGGGACAGAGACGTCGAAGCTTTCTTT. Its translation is CSGDRDVEAFF. The chain is built from TRBV29-1 and TRBJ1-1; 7 positions match TRBD1. The CDR3 runs to 11 residues. CDR1 is SQVTM, CDR2 ANQGSEA, per germline. J lost 8 bases, V lost 7 bases, and 7 bases had no gene match.

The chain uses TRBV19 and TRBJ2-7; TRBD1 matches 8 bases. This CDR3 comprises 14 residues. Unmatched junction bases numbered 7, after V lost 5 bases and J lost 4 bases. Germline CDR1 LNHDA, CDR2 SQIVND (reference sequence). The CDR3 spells CASSARTGWYEQYF. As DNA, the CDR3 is TGTGCCAGTAGTGCCCGGACAGGGTGGTACGAGCAGTACTTC.

For the CDR3, the DNA is TGTGCCAGCAGCATAGAACAGGGGCGGTTTGGGGAGACCCAGTACTTC. This encodes CASSIEQGRFGETQYF. The chain carries TRBV5-6 and TRBJ2-5; 7 positions match TRBD1. Germline CDR1 SGHDT, CDR2 YYEEEE. Trimming removed 4 bases from V and 5 bases from J; junction bases left unmatched: 14. The CDR3 is made up of 16 amino acids. The full variable domain, completed using reference TRBV5-6 and TRBJ2-5, is DAGVTQSPTHLIKTRGQQVTLRCSPKSGHDTVSWYQQALGQGPQFIFQYYEEEERQRGNFPDRFSGHQFPNYSSELNVNALLLGDSALYLCASSIEQGRFGETQYFGPGTRLLVL.

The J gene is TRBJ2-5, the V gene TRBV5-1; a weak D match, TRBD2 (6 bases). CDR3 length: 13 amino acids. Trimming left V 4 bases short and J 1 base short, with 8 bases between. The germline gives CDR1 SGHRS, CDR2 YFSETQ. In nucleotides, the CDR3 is TGCGCCAGCAGCCGGGACTCCCAAGAGACCCAGTACTTC. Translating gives CASSRDSQETQYF.

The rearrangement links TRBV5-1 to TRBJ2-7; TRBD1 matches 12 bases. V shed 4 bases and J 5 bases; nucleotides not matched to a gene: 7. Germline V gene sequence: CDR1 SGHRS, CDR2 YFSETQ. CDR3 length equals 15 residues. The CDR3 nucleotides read TGCGCCAGCAGCGGCGGGGGACAGGGGGCAGACGAGCAGTACTTC. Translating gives CASSGGGQGADEQYF.

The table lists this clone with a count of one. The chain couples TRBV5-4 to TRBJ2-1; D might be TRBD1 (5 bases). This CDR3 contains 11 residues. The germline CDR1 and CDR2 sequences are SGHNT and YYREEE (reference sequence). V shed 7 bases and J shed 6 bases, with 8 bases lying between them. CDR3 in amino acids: CASHGANEQFF. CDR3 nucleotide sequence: TGTGCCAGCCATGGGGCCAATGAGCAGTTCTTC.

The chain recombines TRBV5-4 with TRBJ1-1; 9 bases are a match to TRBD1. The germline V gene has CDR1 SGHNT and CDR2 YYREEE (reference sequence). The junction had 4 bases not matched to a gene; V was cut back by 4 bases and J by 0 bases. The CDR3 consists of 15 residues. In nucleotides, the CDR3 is TGTGCCAGCAGCCGCGGACAGGGGATGAACACTGAAGCTTTCTTT. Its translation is CASSRGQGMNTEAFF. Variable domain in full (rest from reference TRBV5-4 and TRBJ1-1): ETGVTQSPTHLIKTRGQQVTLRCSSQSGHNTVSWYQQALGQGPQFIFQYYREEENGRGNFPPRFSGLQFPNYSSELNVNALELDDSALYLCASSRGQGMNTEAFFGQGTRLTVV.

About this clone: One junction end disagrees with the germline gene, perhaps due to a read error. The CDR3 nucleotides read TGCAGCGCTGACAGGGGGAACGCTGAAGCTTTCTTT. Translated: CSADRGNAEAFF. The chain combines TRBV29-1 with TRBJ1-1, with 9 bases that match TRBD1. CDR1 is SQVTM, CDR2 ANQGSEA, per germline. The CDR3 has 12 amino acids.

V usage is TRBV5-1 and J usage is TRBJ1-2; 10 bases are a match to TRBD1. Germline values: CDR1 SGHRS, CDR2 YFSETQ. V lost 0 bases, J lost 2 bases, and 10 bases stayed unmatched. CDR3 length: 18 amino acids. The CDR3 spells CASSLDPGTGAQNYGYTF. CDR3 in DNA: TGCGCCAGCAGCTTGGACCCCGGGACAGGGGCCCAGAACTATGGCTACACCTTC.

The DNA of the CDR3 is TGTGCCAGCTCACCGGGGACAGGGAGGCATGAGCAGTTCTTC. This gives the protein CASSPGTGRHEQFF. The chain is built from TRBV18 and TRBJ2-1; TRBD1 matches 9 bases. This CDR3 contains 14 residues. Germline CDR1 is KGHSH and CDR2 is LQKENI. V lost 3 bases and J lost 8; bases outside the gene matches: 5.

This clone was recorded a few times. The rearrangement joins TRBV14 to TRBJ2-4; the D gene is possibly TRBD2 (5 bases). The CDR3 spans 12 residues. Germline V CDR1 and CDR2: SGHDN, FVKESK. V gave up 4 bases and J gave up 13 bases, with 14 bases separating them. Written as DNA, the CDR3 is TGTGCCAGCAGCCGCCCCCCGGGAATCCAGTACTTC. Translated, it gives CASSRPPGIQYF.

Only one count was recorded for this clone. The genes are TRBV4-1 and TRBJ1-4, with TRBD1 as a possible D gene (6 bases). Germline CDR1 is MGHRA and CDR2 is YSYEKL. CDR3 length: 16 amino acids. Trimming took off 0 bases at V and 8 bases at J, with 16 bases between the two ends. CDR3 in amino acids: CASSQDGPQGGEKLFF. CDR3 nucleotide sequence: TGCGCCAGCAGCCAAGATGGTCCACAGGGTGGCGAAAAACTGTTTTTT.

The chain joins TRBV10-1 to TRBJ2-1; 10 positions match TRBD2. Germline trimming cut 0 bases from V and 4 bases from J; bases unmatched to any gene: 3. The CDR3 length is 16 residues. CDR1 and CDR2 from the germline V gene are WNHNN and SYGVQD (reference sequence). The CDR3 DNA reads TGCGCCAGCAGTGAGTCCGGAGCGGGGGGGTACAATGAGCAGTTCTTC. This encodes CASSESGAGGYNEQFF.

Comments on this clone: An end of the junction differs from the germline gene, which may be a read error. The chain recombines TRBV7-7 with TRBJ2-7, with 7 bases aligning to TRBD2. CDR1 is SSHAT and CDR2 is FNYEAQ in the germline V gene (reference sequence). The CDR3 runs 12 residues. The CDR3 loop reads CASSYFTRGTYF. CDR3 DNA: TGTGCTAGCAGCTATTTTACGCGGGGGACGTACTTC. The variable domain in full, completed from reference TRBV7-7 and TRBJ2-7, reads GAGVSQSPRYKVTKRGQDVTLRCDPISSHATLYWYQQALGQGPEFLTYFNYEAQPDKSGLPSDRFSAERPEGSISTLTIQRTEQRDSAMYRCASSYFTRGTYFGPGTRLTVT.

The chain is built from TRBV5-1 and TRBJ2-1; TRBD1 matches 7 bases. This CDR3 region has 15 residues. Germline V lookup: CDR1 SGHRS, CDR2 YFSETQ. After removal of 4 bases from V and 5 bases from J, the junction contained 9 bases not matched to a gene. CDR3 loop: CASSVTSGQHNEQFF. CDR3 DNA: TGCGCCAGCAGCGTCACATCGGGACAGCACAATGAGCAGTTCTTC. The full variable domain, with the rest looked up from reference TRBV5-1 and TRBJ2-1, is KAGVTQTPRYLIKTRGQQVTLSCSPISGHRSVSWYQQTPGQGLQFLFEYFSETQRNKGNFPGRFSGRQFSNSRSEMNVSTLELGDSALYLCASSVTSGQHNEQFFGPGTRLTVL.

In DNA, the CDR3 is TGCGCCAGCAGCCAAGACGGTAGCCAAGAGACCCAGTACTTC. Protein: CASSQDGSQETQYF. The chain combines TRBV4-1 with TRBJ2-5; D is unresolved. Trimming left V 0 bases short and J 1 base short, with 6 bases between. This CDR3 is built from 14 residues. The germline V gene has CDR1 MGHRA and CDR2 YSYEKL.

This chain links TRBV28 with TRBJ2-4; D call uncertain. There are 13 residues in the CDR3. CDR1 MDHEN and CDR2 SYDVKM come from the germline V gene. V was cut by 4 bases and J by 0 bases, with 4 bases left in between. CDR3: CASSYGAKNIQYF. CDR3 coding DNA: TGTGCCAGCAGTTACGGAGCCAAAAACATTCAGTACTTC.

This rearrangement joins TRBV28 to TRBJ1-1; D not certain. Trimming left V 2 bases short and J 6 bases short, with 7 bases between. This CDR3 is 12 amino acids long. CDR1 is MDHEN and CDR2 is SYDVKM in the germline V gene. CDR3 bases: TGTGCCAGCAGTTTAGCTGGAGCTGAAGCTTTCTTT. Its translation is CASSLAGAEAFF.

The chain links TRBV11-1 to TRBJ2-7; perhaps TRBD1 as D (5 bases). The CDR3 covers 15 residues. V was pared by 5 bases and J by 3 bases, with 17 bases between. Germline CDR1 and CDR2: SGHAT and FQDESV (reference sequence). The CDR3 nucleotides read TGTGCCAGCAGCCCTAAGCTAAGGGGAAGCTACGAGCAGTACTTC. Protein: CASSPKLRGSYEQYF.

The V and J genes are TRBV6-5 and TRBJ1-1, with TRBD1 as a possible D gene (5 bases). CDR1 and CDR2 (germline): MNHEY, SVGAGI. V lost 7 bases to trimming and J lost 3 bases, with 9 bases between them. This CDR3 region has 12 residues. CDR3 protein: CASTAGDTEAFF. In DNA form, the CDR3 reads TGTGCCAGCACTGCGGGGGACACTGAAGCTTTCTTT.